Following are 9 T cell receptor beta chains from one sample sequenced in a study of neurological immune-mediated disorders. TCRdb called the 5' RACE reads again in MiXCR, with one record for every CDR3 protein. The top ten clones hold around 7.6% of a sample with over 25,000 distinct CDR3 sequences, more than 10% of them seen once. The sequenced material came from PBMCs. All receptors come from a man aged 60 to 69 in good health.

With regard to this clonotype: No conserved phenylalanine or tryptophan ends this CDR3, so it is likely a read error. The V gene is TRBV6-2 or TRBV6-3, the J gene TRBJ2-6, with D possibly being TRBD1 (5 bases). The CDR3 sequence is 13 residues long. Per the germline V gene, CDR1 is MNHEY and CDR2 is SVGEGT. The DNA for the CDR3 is TGTGCCAGCAGTTTCTCTGGGGCCAAAGTCCTGACTTGC. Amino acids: CASSFSGAKVLTC.

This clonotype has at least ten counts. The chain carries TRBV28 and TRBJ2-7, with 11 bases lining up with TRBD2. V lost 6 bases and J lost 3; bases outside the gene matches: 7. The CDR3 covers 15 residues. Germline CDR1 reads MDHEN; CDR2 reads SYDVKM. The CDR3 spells CASSSLAGGDYEQYF. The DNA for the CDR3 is TGTGCCAGCAGCTCGCTAGCGGGAGGCGACTACGAGCAGTACTTC.

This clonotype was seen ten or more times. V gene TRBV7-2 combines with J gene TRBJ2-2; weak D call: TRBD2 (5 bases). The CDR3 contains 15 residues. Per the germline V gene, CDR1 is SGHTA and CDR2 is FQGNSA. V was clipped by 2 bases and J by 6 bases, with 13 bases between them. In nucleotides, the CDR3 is TGTGCCAGCAGCTTAATTTCTCGGGGATCCGGGGAGCTGTTTTTT. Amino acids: CASSLISRGSGELFF.

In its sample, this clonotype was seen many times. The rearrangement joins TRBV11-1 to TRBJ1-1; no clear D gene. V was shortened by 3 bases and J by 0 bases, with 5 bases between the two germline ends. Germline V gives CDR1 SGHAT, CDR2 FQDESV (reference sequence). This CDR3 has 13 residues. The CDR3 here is CASSLKMNTEAFF. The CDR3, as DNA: TGTGCCAGCAGCTTGAAAATGAACACTGAAGCTTTCTTT.

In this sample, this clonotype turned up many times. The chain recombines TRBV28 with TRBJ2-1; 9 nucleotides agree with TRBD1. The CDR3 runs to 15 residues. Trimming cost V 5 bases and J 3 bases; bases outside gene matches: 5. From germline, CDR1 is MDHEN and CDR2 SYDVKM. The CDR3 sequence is CASSGTGTIYNEQFF. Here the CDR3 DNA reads TGTGCCAGCAGTGGGACAGGGACCATCTACAATGAGCAGTTCTTC. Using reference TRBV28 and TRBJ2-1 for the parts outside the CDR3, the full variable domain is DVKVTQSSRYLVKRTGEKVFLECVQDMDHENMFWYRQDPGLGLRLIYFSYDVKMKEKGDIPEGYSVSREKKERFSLILESASTNQTSMYLCASSGTGTIYNEQFFGPGTRLTVL.

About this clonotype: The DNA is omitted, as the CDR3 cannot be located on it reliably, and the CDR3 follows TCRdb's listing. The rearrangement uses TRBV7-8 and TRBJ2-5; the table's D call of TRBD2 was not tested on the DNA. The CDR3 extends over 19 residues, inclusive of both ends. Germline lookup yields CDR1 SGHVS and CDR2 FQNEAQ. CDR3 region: CASSFYICSVGSGQETQYF.

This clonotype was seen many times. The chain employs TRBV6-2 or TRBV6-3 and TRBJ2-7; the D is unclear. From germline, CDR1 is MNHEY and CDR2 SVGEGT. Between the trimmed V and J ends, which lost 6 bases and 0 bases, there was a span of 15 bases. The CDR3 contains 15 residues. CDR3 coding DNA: TGTGCCAGCAGCCTCGACCGATTCACCTCCTACGAGCAGTACTTC. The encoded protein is CASSLDRFTSYEQYF.

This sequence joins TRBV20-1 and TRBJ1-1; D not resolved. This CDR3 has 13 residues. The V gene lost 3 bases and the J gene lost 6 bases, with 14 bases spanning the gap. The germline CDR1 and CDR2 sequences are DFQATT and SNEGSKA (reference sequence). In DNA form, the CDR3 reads TGCAGTGCTAGTTCCCCCCTAATCGCTGAAGCTTTCTTT. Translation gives CSASSPLIAEAFF.

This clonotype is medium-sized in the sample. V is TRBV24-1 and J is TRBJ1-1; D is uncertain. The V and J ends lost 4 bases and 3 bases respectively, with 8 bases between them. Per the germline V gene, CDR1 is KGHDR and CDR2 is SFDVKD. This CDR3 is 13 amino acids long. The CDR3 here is CATSDPTHTEAFF. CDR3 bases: TGTGCCACCAGTGACCCGACGCACACTGAAGCTTTCTTT.